The 24 T cell receptor beta chains given below trace back to one sample, sequenced in a study of OX40 agonist ivuxolimab in advanced cancers. Generated by immunoSEQ multiplex PCR, the TCRdb table keeps only in-frame clones and is missing some. This sample has about 77,000 clones; around nine tenths occur once, and the top ten carry about 5%. The sequencing here drew on CD4+ or CD8+ T cells sorted from blood, taken in a trial of the OX40 agonist ivuxolimab. The receptors here all came from an adult with an advanced solid tumor such as melanoma, head and neck, liver or kidney cancer.

The chain joins TRBV7-2 to TRBJ2-1; D unresolved. V lost 5 bases and J lost 8, with 22 bases in between. Germline V gene sequence: CDR1 SGHTA, CDR2 FQGNSA. This CDR3 has 16 residues. CDR3 nucleotide sequence: TGTGCCAGCAGCCTCCGGCGCCAGCACTTAAACGATGAGCAGTTCTTC. Translating it yields CASSLRRQHLNDEQFF.

The chain carries TRBV18 and TRBJ1-3; D is undetermined. Germline-derived CDR1 and CDR2 are KGHSH and LQKENI. The CDR3 has 15 residues. Deletions cut 3 bases from V and 7 bases from J, with 16 bases between. DNA of the CDR3: TGTGCCAGCTCACCGTACGAGGGAAAAGGCAACACCATATATTTT. This gives the protein CASSPYEGKGNTIYF.

CDR3 loop: CASSLELAGTDTQYF. For the CDR3, the DNA is TGTGCCAGCAGCTTGGAACTAGCGGGCACAGATACGCAGTATTTT. The chain joins TRBV5-6 to TRBJ2-3, with TRBD2 matching over 8 bases. V was clipped by 0 bases and J by 1 base; unmatched bases: 1. The V gene's germline CDR1 is SGHDT and CDR2 YYEEEE. The CDR3 runs to 15 residues.

The genes are TRBV28 and TRBJ2-5; 10 bases are a match to TRBD1. The CDR3 has 15 residues. The germline V gene has CDR1 MDHEN and CDR2 SYDVKM. The ends lost 4 bases at V and 4 bases at J; junction bases unmatched: 6. The CDR3 loop is CASSSATGGVETQYF. The DNA for the CDR3 is TGTGCCAGCAGTTCCGCGACAGGGGGCGTAGAGACCCAGTACTTC.

The chain is built from TRBV29-1 and TRBJ2-3; D remains unclear. Trimming took off 4 bases at V and 2 bases at J, with 13 bases between the two ends. Germline V lookup: CDR1 SQVTM, CDR2 ANQGSEA. The CDR3 contains 14 residues. The chain's CDR3 is CSVGFRQLTDTQYF. The CDR3 DNA reads as TGCAGCGTTGGTTTCCGACAACTCACAGATACGCAGTATTTT.

The chain employs TRBV7-8 and TRBJ2-7; 9 bases line up with TRBD1. Per germline, CDR1 SGHVS and CDR2 FQNEAQ. After removal of 0 bases from V and 5 bases from J, the junction contained 5 bases not matched to a gene. The CDR3 totals 15 residues. CDR3 coding DNA: TGTGCCAGCAGCTTAGCCGGGACAGGGTTACACGAGCAGTACTTC. Encoded protein: CASSLAGTGLHEQYF.

V usage is TRBV27 and J usage is TRBJ2-1; D is uncertain. This CDR3 has 13 residues. Germline V gene lookup returns CDR1 MNHEY and CDR2 SMNVEV (reference sequence). Trimming shortened V by 8 bases and J by 4 bases, and 12 bases separated the two germline ends. In DNA form, the CDR3 reads TGTGCCAGCTCTAGTAGGGTGTACAATGAGCAGTTCTTC. Residues: CASSSRVYNEQFF.

The chain is built from TRBV19 and TRBJ2-5, with 7 bases lining up with TRBD2. Germline CDR1 LNHDA, CDR2 SQIVND (reference sequence). V was clipped by 4 bases and J by 4 bases; unmatched bases: 21. The CDR3 is made up of 19 amino acids. For the CDR3, the DNA is TGTGCCAGTAGTAGCTCCGGATCAGGAGGAGCGGGGTATGGAGAGACCCAGTACTTC. It translates to CASSSSGSGGAGYGETQYF. The variable domain in full, with the rest retrieved from reference TRBV19 and TRBJ2-5, is DGGITQSPKYLFRKEGQNVTLSCEQNLNHDAMYWYRQDPGQGLRLIYYSQIVNDFQKGDIAEGYSVSREKKESFPLTVTSAQKNPTAFYLCASSSSGSGGAGYGETQYFGPGTRLLVL.

This clone came up once. The genes are TRBV6-5 and TRBJ1-4; no clear D gene. CDR1 MNHEY and CDR2 SVGAGI come from the germline V gene. Trimming removed 6 bases at V and 4 bases at J, with 9 bases between. This CDR3 region has 13 residues. Here the CDR3 DNA reads TGTGCCAGCAGCCTGAGGTATAATGAAAAACTGTTTTTT. The encoded protein is CASSLRYNEKLFF.

The chain links TRBV25-1 to TRBJ1-1; D is possibly TRBD1 (5 bases). Germline CDR1 and CDR2: MGHDK and SYGVNS. Trimming removed 3 bases from V and 5 bases from J, with 16 bases in between. The CDR3 runs to 15 residues. The CDR3 coding sequence is TGTGCCAGCAGTGAGGGACGGGGAGGGGCGACTGAAGCTTTCTTT. It yields the protein CASSEGRGGATEAFF. Using reference TRBV25-1 and TRBJ1-1 for the parts outside the CDR3, the full variable domain is EADIYQTPRYLVIGTGKKITLECSQTMGHDKMYWYQQDPGMELHLIHYSYGVNSTEKGDLSSESTVSRIRTEHFPLTLESARPSHTSQYLCASSEGRGGATEAFFGQGTRLTVV.

A note on this clone: At one end, the junction sequence differs from germline, possibly due to a read error. The chain carries TRBV11-2 and TRBJ2-5; 11 bases match TRBD2. The CDR3 totals 14 residues. Per germline, CDR1 SGHAT and CDR2 FQNNGV. The CDR3 nucleotides are TGTGCCAGCAGGTTAGCGGGAGGGCTGGAGACCCAGTACTTC. As protein: CASRLAGGLETQYF.

Only a few counts were recorded for this clone. The chain combines TRBV29-1 with TRBJ1-1, with D tentatively TRBD1 (5 bases). Trimming took off 2 bases at V and 5 bases at J, with 15 bases between the two ends. CDR3 length: 14 residues. Looked up from germline, CDR1 is SQVTM and CDR2 is ANQGSEA. This CDR3 is CSVERGGAGTEAFF. CDR3 nucleotides: TGCAGCGTTGAACGTGGTGGGGCAGGGACTGAAGCTTTCTTT.

V usage is TRBV28 and J usage is TRBJ2-5; D call uncertain. CDR1 and CDR2 from the germline V gene are MDHEN and SYDVKM. The length of the CDR3 is 13 residues. Trimming shortened V by 3 bases and J by 2 bases, and 7 bases separated the two germline ends. The CDR3 region is CASSLYGQETQYF. The CDR3, as DNA: TGTGCCAGCAGTTTGTATGGGCAAGAGACCCAGTACTTC.

This rearrangement joins TRBV18 to TRBJ1-4, with a possible D match to TRBD1 (5 bases). Trimming took off 4 bases at V and 4 bases at J, with 10 bases between the two ends. The germline V gene has CDR1 KGHSH and CDR2 LQKENI. The CDR3 covers 14 residues. For the CDR3, the DNA is TGTGCCAGCTCACGGGACGGAATTAATGAAAAACTGTTTTTT. Its translation: CASSRDGINEKLFF.

V gene TRBV4-3 combines with J gene TRBJ1-1; D is uncertain. Trimming stripped 4 bases from V and 3 bases from J, with 12 bases between. The CDR3 sequence is 14 residues long. Per the germline V gene, CDR1 is LGHNA and CDR2 is YSLEER. The CDR3 sequence: CASSLRPYDTEAFF. The DNA of the CDR3 is TGCGCCAGCAGCCTCCGACCCTATGACACTGAAGCTTTCTTT.

The chain has TRBV2 and TRBJ2-5; 11 bases map to TRBD2. Per the germline V gene, CDR1 is SNHLY and CDR2 is FYNNEI. CDR3 length equals 15 residues. Germline trimming cut 5 bases from V and 5 bases from J; bases unmatched to any gene: 7. The CDR3 nucleotides are TGTGCCAGCAGTTTTCGACTAGCGGGATGGGAGACCCAGTACTTC. Translating gives CASSFRLAGWETQYF.

The sample holds a few counts of this clone. The chain has TRBV2 and TRBJ1-1; D unresolved. The CDR3 length is 15 residues. Germline values: CDR1 SNHLY, CDR2 FYNNEI. V lost 7 bases to trimming and J lost 3 bases, with 18 bases between them. The chain's CDR3 is CASTLISGFDTEAFF. DNA of the CDR3: TGTGCCAGCACCCTAATCAGTGGGTTTGACACTGAAGCTTTCTTT.

The chain carries TRBV21-1 and TRBJ2-2. TRBV21-1 is assigned pseudogene status. The CDR3 consists of 16 residues. CDR3 in amino acids: CASSKDVGTETGELFF. CDR3 DNA sequence: TGTGCCAGCAGCAAAGATGTGGGGACCGAGACCGGGGAGCTGTTTTTT.

The chain has TRBV2 and TRBJ2-6; D is possibly TRBD2 (5 bases). Germline CDR1 is SNHLY and CDR2 is FYNNEI. This CDR3 comprises 14 residues. Trimming pared 7 bases from V and 2 bases from J, leaving 9 bases between. The CDR3 reads CASMPAAGANVLTF. CDR3 DNA: TGTGCCAGCATGCCAGCGGCTGGGGCCAACGTCCTGACTTTC.

The chain joins TRBV7-2 to TRBJ1-3; D perhaps matches TRBD1 (6 bases). The CDR3 is made up of 16 amino acids. Germline-derived CDR1 and CDR2 are SGHTA and FQGNSA. Deletions cut 0 bases from V and 1 base from J, with 10 bases between. CDR3 in amino acids: CASSLASGVSGNTIYF. CDR3 DNA sequence: TGTGCCAGCAGCTTAGCCTCAGGGGTATCTGGAAACACCATATATTTT. The full variable domain, completed using reference TRBV7-2 and TRBJ1-3, is GAGVSQSPSNKVTEKGKDVELRCDPISGHTALYWYRQSLGQGLEFLIYFQGNSAPDKSGLPSDRFSAERTGGSVSTLTIQRTQQEDSAVYLCASSLASGVSGNTIYFGEGSWLTVV.

This chain connects TRBV29-1 to TRBJ1-1; D is perhaps TRBD1 (6 bases). The V gene's germline CDR1 is SQVTM and CDR2 ANQGSEA. V dropped 7 bases and J dropped 5 bases, with 17 bases sitting between them. This CDR3 comprises 13 residues. The CDR3 DNA reads as TGCAGCGCCCTCTGGGCAGGGGTAACTGAAGCTTTCTTT. Translating it yields CSALWAGVTEAFF.

The CDR3 is CASNTPGRGRDTQYF. For the CDR3, the DNA is TGTGCCAGCAATACTCCGGGGAGGGGGAGAGATACGCAGTATTTT. The chain uses TRBV28 and TRBJ2-3; D may be TRBD2 (7 bases). Germline CDR1 and CDR2: MDHEN and SYDVKM. Trimming stripped 7 bases from V and 5 bases from J, with 19 bases between. The CDR3 contains 15 residues.

The gene calls are TRBV7-6 and TRBJ1-5, with 7 bases matching TRBD1. Per germline, CDR1 SGHVS and CDR2 FNYEAQ. The V segment lost 10 bases and the J segment 2 bases; nucleotides outside the gene matches: 17. CDR3 length: 17 amino acids. CDR3 sequence: CATRTGRIVQGNQPQHF. CDR3 coding DNA: TGTGCCACCCGGACAGGAAGGATCGTACAGGGCAATCAGCCCCAGCATTTT.

V is TRBV29-1 and J is TRBJ1-1; D is unresolved. Germline CDR1 and CDR2: SQVTM and ANQGSEA. This CDR3 contains 12 residues. Deletions cut 4 bases from V and 1 base from J, with 7 bases between. DNA for the CDR3: TGCAGCGTTGGAGTGTGGAACACTGAAGCTTTCTTT. Translated, it gives CSVGVWNTEAFF.